One sample yielded the 6 T cell receptor beta chains listed below, sequenced in a study of T-cell reconstitution after alpha-beta-depleted transplantation in children. Using unique molecular identifiers, the investigators prepared the TCRbeta library. TCRdb reanalysed the PCR reads using MiXCR and keeps one entry per CDR3 protein. The sample has hundreds of thousands of distinct CDR3 sequences, approximately 30% seen once. Sequenced material: PBMCs from the stem cell graft donor, taken from the stem cell graft. These receptors came from a human donor who donated a stem cell graft to a child with aplastic anemia.

The genes are TRBV28 and TRBJ1-4, with 7 bases lining up with TRBD1. After removal of 5 bases from V and 0 bases from J, the junction contained 3 bases not matched to a gene. The CDR3 covers 15 residues. Looked up from germline, CDR1 is MDHEN and CDR2 is SYDVKM. The CDR3 DNA follows: TGTGCCAGCAGTGGACAGGACGCAACTAATGAAAAACTGTTTTTT. Its protein product is CASSGQDATNEKLFF. The full variable domain, completed using reference TRBV28 and TRBJ1-4, is DVKVTQSSRYLVKRTGEKVFLECVQDMDHENMFWYRQDPGLGLRLIYFSYDVKMKEKGDIPEGYSVSREKKERFSLILESASTNQTSMYLCASSGQDATNEKLFFGSGTQLSVL.

This clonotype was counted a few times. The chain recombines TRBV29-1 with TRBJ2-1; 13 bases fit TRBD2. Germline V gene lookup returns CDR1 SQVTM and CDR2 ANQGSEA. The CDR3 extends over 13 amino acids. The V gene end was trimmed by 7 bases and the J gene end by 9 bases; junction bases not matched to a gene: 6. As DNA, the CDR3 is TGCAGCGATCGACTAGCGGGAGGCAGTGAGCAGTTCTTC. This encodes CSDRLAGGSEQFF.

This clonotype was observed a few times. This chain joins TRBV4-3 and TRBJ1-6; D is unresolved. The CDR3 is made up of 15 amino acids. Germline lookup yields CDR1 LGHNA and CDR2 YSLEER. The V and J ends lost 0 bases and 5 bases respectively, with 8 bases between them. The CDR3 loop reads CASSQEAGNNSPLHF. Written as DNA, the CDR3 is TGCGCCAGCAGCCAAGAGGCGGGAAATAATTCACCCCTCCACTTT.

This clonotype was observed a single time. This chain connects TRBV20-1 to TRBJ1-1; D unresolved. Germline V gene lookup returns CDR1 DFQATT and CDR2 SNEGSKA (reference sequence). The CDR3 has 13 amino acids. V lost 4 bases, J lost 0 bases, and 9 bases lay in between. In nucleotides, the CDR3 is TGCAGTGCTACCAAACAGCTGAACACTGAAGCTTTCTTT. It translates to CSATKQLNTEAFF.

The table lists this clonotype with a few counts. The chain couples TRBV5-1 to TRBJ2-2, with a weak D call TRBD2 (6 bases). The CDR3 has 19 amino acids. The V gene lost 8 bases and the J gene lost 5 bases, with 31 bases spanning the gap. Germline values: CDR1 SGHRS, CDR2 YFSETQ. The CDR3 sequence: CASIQRTLGGNVTTGELFF. DNA of the CDR3: TGCGCCAGTATCCAACGTACGCTGGGGGGTAATGTAACGACCGGGGAGCTGTTTTTT.

The chain has TRBV30 and TRBJ2-1; D might be TRBD2 (6 bases). In germline, CDR1 is GTSNPN, CDR2 SVGIG (reference sequence). The CDR3 runs 12 residues. The V end was cut by 6 bases, the J end by 8 bases, with 14 bases between. Written as DNA, the CDR3 is TGTGCCTGCGGGGAGGTGAGATATGAGCAGTTCTTC. Translating it yields CACGEVRYEQFF. Full variable domain (remainder filled in from reference TRBV30 and TRBJ2-1): SQTIHQWPATLVQPVGSPLSLECTVEGTSNPNLYWYRQAAGRGLQLLFYSVGIGQISSEVPQNLSASRPQDRQFILSSKKLLLSDSGFYLCACGEVRYEQFFGPGTRLTVL.